The 21 T cell receptor beta chains reported below all come from one sample, sequenced in a study of T cells generated in artificial thymic organoids. Semi-nested PCR with reverse primers in the TRAC or TRBC constant regions amplified each chain separately. TCRdb ran MiXCR on the 5' RACE reads and lists one entry per CDR3 protein. The data show 5,000 to 7,000 distinct CDR3 sequences, with approximately 30% seen just once and approximately 2.4% held by the top ten. The specimen was naive CD8+ T cells from blood. The subset denotes: CD3+TCRalphabeta+CD8SP T cells; for blood, CD45RO-CCR7+ naive CD8+ T cells. The receptors derive from a human donor who gave cord blood stem cells for thymic organoid culture, a cardiac surgery patient who gave postnatal thymus, or a blood donor (not recorded which).

This clonotype was counted a few times. The chain combines TRBV2 with TRBJ2-2; no clear D gene. The CDR3 runs to 12 residues. CDR1 is SNHLY, CDR2 FYNNEI, per germline. V lost 7 bases, J lost 1 base, and 4 bases lay in between. For the CDR3, the DNA is TGTGCCAGCAACTGGAACACCGGGGAGCTGTTTTTT. As protein: CASNWNTGELFF.

This chain connects TRBV4-1 to TRBJ2-3; D gene unclear. The germline V gene encodes CDR1 MGHRA and CDR2 YSYEKL. The CDR3 is 15 amino acids. V lost 2 bases and J 0 bases, leaving 9 bases between the germline ends. The CDR3, as DNA: TGCGCCAGCAGCCAATACCTGACCAGCACAGATACGCAGTATTTT. The encoded protein is CASSQYLTSTDTQYF.

Concerning this clonotype itself: An end of the junction differs from the germline gene, which may be a read error. V is TRBV5-1 and J is TRBJ2-7, with D perhaps TRBD1 (6 bases). The CDR3 covers 13 residues. The V gene's germline CDR1 is SGHRS and CDR2 YFSETQ. CDR3 loop: CVSRPGQTYEQYF. CDR3 bases: TGCGTCAGCAGGCCTGGACAGACCTACGAGCAGTACTTC.

Here the CDR3 DNA reads TGTGCCAGCCGGGACGGACAAGAGACCCAGTACTTC. It specifies CASRDGQETQYF. The chain links TRBV2 to TRBJ2-5; D tentatively fits TRBD1 or TRBD2 (5 bases each). This CDR3 has 12 residues. Germline V gene data show CDR1 as SNHLY and CDR2 as FYNNEI. With 8 bases removed from V and 2 bases from J, the gap between germline ends came to 9 bases.

The genes are TRBV4-3 and TRBJ2-3; TRBD2 matches at 7 bases. Trimming removed 4 bases from V and 0 bases from J; junction bases left unmatched: 4. Germline-derived CDR1 and CDR2 are LGHNA and YSLEER. This CDR3 region has 15 residues. CDR3 DNA: TGCGCCAGCAGCCGCTGGGGGGGGAGCACAGATACGCAGTATTTT. It encodes CASSRWGGSTDTQYF.

V is TRBV6-5 and J is TRBJ2-1, with D possibly matching TRBD2 (6 bases). Deletions cut 3 bases from V and 5 bases from J, with 14 bases between. Germline V gene lookup returns CDR1 MNHEY and CDR2 SVGAGI. This CDR3 spans 15 amino acids. CDR3: CASSYRWGVDNEQFF. CDR3 sequence (DNA): TGTGCCAGCAGTTATAGGTGGGGGGTGGACAATGAGCAGTTCTTC.

The rearrangement uses TRBV10-3 and TRBJ2-7; no firm D call. Trimming took off 2 bases at V and 2 bases at J, with 13 bases between the two ends. In germline, CDR1 is ENHRY, CDR2 SYGVKD. The CDR3 covers 15 residues. The CDR3 DNA reads as TGTGCCATCAGTGAGAAAGTCAGAAACCCCTACGAGCAGTACTTC. Its translation: CAISEKVRNPYEQYF.

This clonotype was seen a few times. The CDR3 bases are TGCGCCAGCAGCCAAAGTCCCGGACAGGAAGGGAATGAGCAGTTCTTC. Residues: CASSQSPGQEGNEQFF. The genes are TRBV4-1 and TRBJ2-1; 7 bases match TRBD1. The germline gives CDR1 MGHRA, CDR2 YSYEKL. The CDR3 is 16 amino acids. Trimming took 2 bases from V and 7 from J; bases not matched to a gene: 11.

The chain employs TRBV6-5 and TRBJ2-5; D call uncertain. Trimming pared 4 bases from V and 1 base from J, leaving 13 bases between. The CDR3 is 15 residues long. CDR1 is MNHEY, CDR2 SVGAGI, per germline. The CDR3 here is CASSWGLAFQETQYF. CDR3 coding DNA: TGTGCCAGCAGTTGGGGTTTGGCGTTCCAAGAGACCCAGTACTTC.

Here the CDR3 DNA reads TGCGCCAGCAGCCAAGAGACAGGTGGTTCACCCCTCCACTTT. Protein: CASSQETGGSPLHF. The rearrangement uses TRBV4-3 and TRBJ1-6; D perhaps matches TRBD1 (6 bases). Germline CDR1 and CDR2: LGHNA and YSLEER. This CDR3 is built from 14 residues. The V end lost 0 bases, the J end lost 9 bases, and 9 bases lay between the germline ends.

By frequency in the sample, this clonotype is medium-sized (0.01 to 0.1%). The chain carries TRBV7-8 and TRBJ2-1, with 7 bases identical to TRBD2. The trim removed 1 base at V and 2 bases at J, leaving 11 bases unmatched. CDR1 and CDR2 from the germline V gene are SGHVS and FQNEAQ. The CDR3 contains 18 residues. The DNA of the CDR3 is TGTGCCAGCAGCTTAGGTGGTGGCGGGAGCACCGCCTACAATGAGCAGTTCTTC. Translation: CASSLGGGGSTAYNEQFF.

This clonotype rates as medium-sized. The chain employs TRBV15 and TRBJ2-1; TRBD2 aligns across 7 bases. Germline assignment: CDR1 LNHNV and CDR2 YYDKDF (reference sequence). The CDR3 loop spans 15 amino acids. V dropped 9 bases and J dropped 0; count of bases not matched to a gene: 8. For the CDR3, the DNA is TGTGCCACTTGGAGTAGCGGGCGCTCCTACAATGAGCAGTTCTTC. It encodes CATWSSGRSYNEQFF.

This clonotype ranks as medium-sized. The chain joins TRBV14 to TRBJ1-2, with TRBD1 identical over 7 bases. Germline V lookup: CDR1 SGHDN, CDR2 FVKESK. CDR3 length equals 15 residues. Germline trimming cut 3 bases from V and 5 bases from J; bases unmatched to any gene: 9. The CDR3 DNA follows: TGTGCCAGCAGCCACCTCTCCGAGACAGGGTATGGCTACACCTTC. The encoded protein is CASSHLSETGYGYTF.

The chain combines TRBV27 with TRBJ1-4, with 9 positions matching TRBD1. Looked up from germline, CDR1 is MNHEY and CDR2 is SMNVEV (reference sequence). V dropped 6 bases and J dropped 5; count of bases not matched to a gene: 7. CDR3 size: 15 residues. CDR3 DNA sequence: TGTGCCAGCAGAAAACCGGGACAGGGAAATGAAAAACTGTTTTTT. Its translation is CASRKPGQGNEKLFF.

V and J are TRBV27 and TRBJ2-3, with D tentatively TRBD1 (6 bases). The CDR3 is 15 residues long. V was trimmed by 0 bases and J by 4 bases, leaving 11 bases between them. The germline V gene encodes CDR1 MNHEY and CDR2 SMNVEV (reference sequence). CDR3 residues: CASSLSPGVADTQYF. The CDR3 DNA reads as TGTGCCAGCAGTTTATCGCCAGGGGTTGCAGATACGCAGTATTTT.

This clonotype is labeled as medium-sized (0.01 to 0.1%). The chain uses TRBV12-5 and TRBJ1-5; unclear D gene. V was shortened by 3 bases and J by 5 bases, with 8 bases between the two germline ends. This CDR3 is built from 13 residues. Germline V gene data show CDR1 as LGHNT and CDR2 as FRNRAP. CDR3 amino acids: CASGFGIYQPQHF. The CDR3 region has the DNA TGTGCTAGTGGTTTCGGTATTTATCAGCCCCAGCATTTT.

This clonotype counts as medium-sized (0.01 to 0.1%). The rearrangement joins TRBV28 to TRBJ2-7; no clear D. The CDR3 has 14 amino acids. Germline loops: CDR1 MDHEN, CDR2 SYDVKM. V was clipped by 2 bases and J by 3 bases, with 11 bases between them. The CDR3 loop reads CASSLAGTVYEQYF. In DNA, the CDR3 is TGTGCCAGCAGTTTAGCAGGCACCGTCTACGAGCAGTACTTC.

The chain couples TRBV9 to TRBJ2-3; 7 bases agree with TRBD2. The junction had 12 bases not matched to a gene; V was cut back by 3 bases and J by 8 bases. Germline loops: CDR1 SGDLS, CDR2 YYNGEE. The length of the CDR3 is 15 residues. This CDR3 reads CASSESGGSIRTQYF. The CDR3 nucleotides read TGTGCCAGCAGCGAAAGTGGCGGGAGCATTCGTACGCAGTATTTT.

This chain uses TRBV7-9 with TRBJ2-1, with D possibly TRBD1 on 5 matching bases. The CDR3 consists of 14 residues. Germline V gene sequence: CDR1 SEHNR, CDR2 FQNEAQ (reference sequence). Trimming stripped 5 bases from V and 3 bases from J, with 11 bases between. The CDR3 reads CASSPGAVYNEQFF. Written as DNA, the CDR3 is TGTGCCAGCAGCCCTGGGGCCGTCTACAATGAGCAGTTCTTC. The whole variable domain, remainder taken from reference TRBV7-9 and TRBJ2-1, is DTGVSQNPRHKITKRGQNVTFRCDPISEHNRLYWYRQTLGQGPEFLTYFQNEAQLEKSRLLSDRFSAERPKGSFSTLEIQRTEQGDSAMYLCASSPGAVYNEQFFGPGTRLTVL.

Judged by abundance, this clonotype is medium-sized. The chain couples TRBV6-2 or TRBV6-3 to TRBJ1-6; TRBD1 is a possible D gene (5 bases). Germline V lookup: CDR1 MNHEY, CDR2 SVGEGT. The CDR3 is made up of 14 amino acids. V lost 5 bases and J 8 bases, leaving 13 bases between the germline ends. DNA for the CDR3: TGTGCCAGCAGTCCTGATGGGGGTTATTCACCCCTCCACTTT. It specifies CASSPDGGYSPLHF.

V is TRBV25-1 and J is TRBJ2-1; D remains unclear. CDR3 length equals 13 residues. Trimming pared 8 bases from V and 5 bases from J, leaving 13 bases between. Germline V gene data show CDR1 as MGHDK and CDR2 as SYGVNS. The CDR3 bases are TGTGCCAGCGGCCGGTCTATTAACAATGAGCAGTTCTTC. Translation: CASGRSINNEQFF.